What follows are 10 T cell receptor beta chains derived from one specimen sequenced in a study of identical twins. TCRdb reanalysed the 5' RACE reads using MiXCR and keeps one entry per CDR3 protein. The profile shows under 450,000 distinct CDR3 sequences, 15% to 20% of them singletons. Sequenced: naive T cells sorted from blood. The receptors shown here come from a man aged 45-65 years in good health.

This clonotype was picked up many times. The J gene is TRBJ2-7, the V gene TRBV11-1, with 9 nucleotides matching TRBD1. CDR1 and CDR2 (germline): SGHAT, FQDESV (reference sequence). V lost 7 bases, J lost 2 bases, and 18 bases stayed unmatched. The CDR3 length is 18 residues. In nucleotides, the CDR3 is TGTGCCAGCACCAATCCTCATTCTGAGGGACAGGGACCCTACGAGCAGTACTTC. Translation gives CASTNPHSEGQGPYEQYF.

This clonotype was seen only a few times. V is TRBV29-1 and J is TRBJ1-1, with D perhaps TRBD1 (6 bases). This CDR3 is 13 amino acids long. In germline, CDR1 is SQVTM, CDR2 ANQGSEA. Trimming cost V 5 bases and J 4 bases, with 14 bases left between them. The DNA for the CDR3 is TGCAGCGTTCTACAGGGAAGCGTCACTGAAGCTTTCTTT. Its protein product is CSVLQGSVTEAFF.

The V call is TRBV7-2, the J call TRBJ2-1; either TRBD1 or TRBD2 may supply D (5 bases each). The V gene's germline CDR1 is SGHTA and CDR2 FQGNSA. V lost 1 base and J lost 8, with 18 bases in between. This CDR3 comprises 16 residues. Written as DNA, the CDR3 is TGTGCCAGCAGCTTAGAGGGACCCCCTTTTCTCCATGAGCAGTTCTTC. Protein product: CASSLEGPPFLHEQFF.

The V gene is TRBV29-1, the J gene TRBJ2-1, with 10 bases matching TRBD2. Germline loops: CDR1 SQVTM, CDR2 ANQGSEA. V lost 1 base and J lost 9; bases outside the gene matches: 3. The CDR3 loop spans 13 amino acids. The CDR3 reads CSVEGLAGVEQFF. In DNA form, the CDR3 reads TGCAGCGTTGAAGGGCTAGCGGGAGTTGAGCAGTTCTTC.

The table lists this clonotype with many counts. The gene calls are TRBV7-2 and TRBJ2-5; TRBD2 aligns across 13 bases. This CDR3 has 17 amino acids. The V gene's germline CDR1 is SGHTA and CDR2 FQGNSA. With 1 base clipped from V and 5 bases from J, the junction kept 7 bases outside the gene matches. CDR3 sequence (DNA): TGTGCCAGCAGCTTAGTCGGGACTAGCGGGACGGGTGAGACCCAGTACTTC. Translation: CASSLVGTSGTGETQYF. The full variable domain, in which reference TRBV7-2 and TRBJ2-5 provide the parts outside the CDR3, is GAGVSQSPSNKVTEKGKDVELRCDPISGHTALYWYRQSLGQGLEFLIYFQGNSAPDKSGLPSDRFSAERTGGSVSTLTIQRTQQEDSAVYLCASSLVGTSGTGETQYFGPGTRLLVL.

This clonotype was seen at least ten times. The chain uses TRBV5-6 and TRBJ1-4, with D possibly matching TRBD1 (6 bases). Per germline, CDR1 SGHDT and CDR2 YYEEEE. V was pared by 6 bases and J by 7 bases, with 22 bases between. This CDR3 is 16 amino acids long. CDR3 amino acids: CASIGGPALSSEKLFF. In nucleotides, the CDR3 is TGTGCCAGCATAGGGGGGCCAGCCTTGAGCAGTGAAAAACTGTTTTTT.

V usage is TRBV15 and J usage is TRBJ2-3, with D hard to call. CDR1 and CDR2 (germline): LNHNV, YYDKDF (reference sequence). Trimming took 4 bases from V and 8 from J, leaving 13 bases between them. The CDR3 is made up of 13 amino acids. The CDR3 loop reads CATSTDPGRTQYF. The CDR3 coding sequence is TGTGCCACCAGCACAGACCCCGGACGTACGCAGTATTTT.

The gene calls are TRBV29-1 and TRBJ2-7; TRBD1 or TRBD2 may be the D gene (6 bases each). Deletions cut 2 bases from V and 2 bases from J, with 13 bases between. This CDR3 has 14 amino acids. Germline V CDR1 and CDR2: SQVTM, ANQGSEA. This CDR3 is CSVEMGGRAYEQYF. The CDR3 DNA sequence: TGCAGCGTTGAAATGGGGGGCCGAGCCTACGAGCAGTACTTC.

The gene calls are TRBV27 and TRBJ1-6; D is unclear. The CDR3 totals 14 residues. Germline-derived CDR1 and CDR2 are MNHEY and SMNVEV (reference sequence). V was cut by 6 bases and J by 7 bases, with 13 bases left in between. CDR3 residues: CASSPGRRNSPLHF. The CDR3 nucleotides read TGTGCCAGCAGCCCCGGACGGAGGAATTCACCCCTCCACTTT.

This clonotype was recorded at least ten times. V usage is TRBV7-2 and J usage is TRBJ2-3; D perhaps matches TRBD1 (5 bases). Trimming removed 5 bases from V and 4 bases from J, with 10 bases in between. CDR3 length equals 13 residues. CDR1 and CDR2 (germline): SGHTA, FQGNSA. The CDR3 bases are TGTGCCAGCAGCCCGCAGGGCCCAGATACGCAGTATTTT. Translated, it gives CASSPQGPDTQYF.